This TCR beta chain was identified in a study of immune evolution from preneoplasia to lung adenocarcinoma. The ends were cut back, 4 bases at V and 5 bases at J, with 21 bases in the middle. CDR3 length equals 16 residues. Germline CDR1 SGHDT, CDR2 YYEEEE. Premalignant or tumor cells were enriched by macro-dissection after pathologic assessment. Method: immunoSEQ multiplex PCR; TCRdb's copy keeps in-frame clones and lacks some. The sample has about 40,000 clones, around 74% seen once; the top ten hold 5.5% to 7.5%. Sequenced sample: FFPE invasive lung adenocarcinoma tissue. The clonotype was recovered from a person between 55 and 70 years old with lung adenocarcinoma. The chain combines TRBV5-6 with TRBJ2-5, with D perhaps matching TRBD1 or TRBD2 (5 bases each). CDR3 protein: CASSAHPRDGWETQYF. The DNA for the CDR3 is TGTGCCAGCAGCGCCCACCCCCGGGACGGATGGGAGACCCAGTACTTC.